This T cell receptor (beta chain) was observed in a study of PD-L1 blockade in urothelial cancer. About the study: Atezolizumab at 1,200 mg intravenously every 3 weeks was started by patients around 2014. The authors examined blood 3 weeks (second dose) and 6 weeks after treatment start.

The sample's time point: peripheral blood 6 weeks after treatment start. Each individual provided 1 to 8 samples (taken pretreatment and on-treatment). The CDR3 contains 13 residues. Germline values: CDR1 KGHSH, CDR2 LQKENI. Trimming removed 5 bases from V and 10 bases from J, with 15 bases in between. Produced via immunoSEQ multiplex PCR; TCRdb's table is partial and in-frame only. Here the sample spans some 48,000 clones, about 82% being singletons. This sequence joins TRBV18 and TRBJ2-1, with D tentatively TRBD2 (6 bases). The starting material was PBMCs, obtained around atezolizumab (anti-PD-L1) treatment. The source is a man in his 70s with urothelial cancer. CDR3 sequence reads: CASSSGQDLEQFF. CDR3 sequence (DNA): TGTGCCAGCTCAAGCGGGCAGGATCTAGAGCAGTTCTTC.